This T cell receptor beta chain was found in a study of cytotoxic CD8 clonotypes in ibrutinib-treated CLL (dated by TCRdb to about 2021). Study-wide context: The cohort was composed of around twelve relapsed/refractory and roughly 16 treatment-naive patients; IGHV unmutated status was identified in 17 to 18 patients. Every remission and progressive disease sample was obtained while ibrutinib was still being received by the patients. Responses were partial in some 24 patients and complete in 2; after median approximately 67 months follow-up, about 14 stayed in remission and about twelve progressed. Cryopreserved peripheral blood mononuclear cells were collected at three points: before therapy, at response, and at either sustained remission or disease progression. Longitudinal samples were obtainable from about 30% of the 86 participants in the trial. Samples averaged roughly 260,000 productive templates and some 96,000 productive rearrangements. Response samples were obtained after a median of around 11 months of treatment, with a range of about 6 to 40 months. Paper-wide results and their limitations: Sampling times were not matched between sustained-remission and progressing patients, and lymph node repertoires were not studied. Clonality rose at ibrutinib response, remained stable during sustained remission, and dropped back toward baseline at progression. Baseline clonality was found to be higher than that of age-matched healthy donors and was strongly correlated with circulating CD8+ T-cell counts. Public clonotypes were rare and either contracted or stayed stable during treatment, and the rise in clonality at ibrutinib response reflected the expansion of private clonotypes.

The CDR3 has 15 amino acids, counting the end cysteine and phenylalanine. Kept here is only the CDR3 DNA, which spans 45 bases and is read in frame from base 1. Via the germline V gene (reference sequence), CDR1 is MNHEY and CDR2 SMNVEV. After removal of 5 bases from V and 1 base from J, the junction retains 5 bases not matched to a gene. The goal of deep resolution MiSeq sequencing was a depth between 1 in 1 million and 1 in 200,000 T cells, and coverage averaged 10x per clonotype. TCR beta libraries were generated with the immunoSEQ hsTCRB Kit. The original pipeline was this. The data were analyzed with ImmunoSEQ Analyzer and ImmunoSEQ Data Assistant, and V, D and J gene assignments followed IMGT definitions. Clonality, with values ranging from 0 to 1, was calculated as one minus the normalized Shannon entropy of productive rearrangement frequencies. Public clonotype analysis was restricted to overrepresented clonotypes comprising at least 0.05% of each patient's repertoire. Some 12 age-matched healthy donor repertoires from immuneACCESS served as clonality controls. TCRdb stores this immuneACCESS table with in-frame sequences only. Part of the clones is absent; in the studies checked, under half of the shortfall reflects unresolved V genes, and no reason is known for the rest. V, J and clone size are taken as reported in that table, and D and trimming were inferred from the DNA itself. This sample lists 130,000 or so clones; about 80% were detected once. The top ten constitute roughly 12% of the sample.

The time point tag for this specimen amounts to: about a year on ibrutinib. For TCR beta library preparation, approximately 2.2 micrograms of genomic DNA were isolated from cryopreserved PBMCs. Longitudinal blood samples from CLL patients on ibrutinib monotherapy were analyzed using high-throughput TCR beta sequencing. The patients took part in an open-label, single-center phase 2 trial of ibrutinib monotherapy. About this clone itself: The clone's antigen remains unknown. The record has no base qualities; no much larger clone is one base away.

This specimen consisted of PBMCs, obtained after 12 months of ibrutinib treatment. The sequence was obtained from a human donor with chronic lymphocytic leukemia. The receptor chain draws on TRBV27 and TRBJ1-2, and TRBD1 matches 9 of the central bases. This receptor has the CDR3 CASSPGTGHNYGYTF. The sequenced DNA: TGTGCCAGCAGTCCGGGGACAGGGCATAACTATGGCTACACCTTC.